These 9 T cell receptor beta chains originate from one sample sequenced in a study of early T cells in non-severe SARS-CoV-2 infection. TCRdb processed the 5' RACE reads anew with MiXCR; each CDR3 protein has one entry. The data show over 45,000 distinct CDR3 sequences, more than 12% seen once. This specimen consisted of whole blood, obtained at baseline. These receptors were taken from an adult who was a healthcare worker with PCR-confirmed SARS-CoV-2 infection or an uninfected control (not recorded which).

The sample holds a few counts of this clonotype. The V call is TRBV28, the J call TRBJ1-2; D remains ambiguous. The CDR3 runs to 13 residues. The germline V gene has CDR1 MDHEN and CDR2 SYDVKM. Trimming left V 5 bases short and J 8 bases short, with 15 bases between. The CDR3 here is CASSQGGSGGYTF. The CDR3 DNA reads as TGTGCCAGCAGTCAAGGCGGGTCAGGCGGCTACACCTTC.

The CDR3 region is CSARPGGRIYEQYF. The CDR3 nucleotides read TGCAGTGCTAGACCTGGCGGGAGAATCTACGAGCAGTACTTC. The gene calls are TRBV20-1 and TRBJ2-7, with TRBD2 identical over 7 bases. The CDR3 spans 14 residues. CDR1 is DFQATT and CDR2 is SNEGSKA in the germline V gene (reference sequence). Trimming at V came to 2 bases and at J to 3 bases, leaving 7 bases not matched to a gene.

This chain's CDR3 is CASSEAIAGVYNEQFF. CDR3 bases: TGTGCCAGCAGTGAAGCTATAGCGGGGGTGTACAATGAGCAGTTCTTC. This chain links TRBV6-1 with TRBJ2-1; 9 bases agree with TRBD2. The junction had 4 bases not matched to a gene; V was cut back by 0 bases and J by 4 bases. The CDR3 loop spans 16 amino acids. Germline assignment: CDR1 MNHNS and CDR2 SASEGT.

The chain couples TRBV3-1 to TRBJ2-1; 10 positions match TRBD2. The ends lost 4 bases at V and 7 bases at J; junction bases unmatched: 4. This CDR3 is built from 14 residues. The V gene's germline CDR1 is LGHDT and CDR2 YNNKEL (reference sequence). The CDR3 loop reads CASSPTSGLNEQFF. CDR3 coding DNA: TGTGCCAGCAGCCCGACTAGCGGGCTAAATGAGCAGTTCTTC.

This rearrangement joins TRBV12-3 or TRBV12-4 to TRBJ2-4; D is undetermined. The CDR3 runs to 16 residues. Trimming left V 5 bases short and J 5 bases short, with 19 bases between. Here the CDR3 DNA reads TGTGCCAGCAGTCCCCCAGGAAGGTCGTCTCAAAACATTCAGTACTTC. Its protein product is CASSPPGRSSQNIQYF.

The rearrangement joins TRBV5-4 to TRBJ2-3; 8 bases map to TRBD1. The CDR3 runs 15 residues. Germline trimming cut 1 base from V and 1 base from J; bases unmatched to any gene: 2. In germline, CDR1 is SGHNT, CDR2 YYREEE (reference sequence). The CDR3 DNA reads as TGTGCCAGCAGCTTGCTGGGACAGGGCACAGATACGCAGTATTTT. Translated, it gives CASSLLGQGTDTQYF.

Only a few counts were recorded for this clonotype. Written as DNA, the CDR3 is TGTGCCATCCCGCCAGGGGATGAGCAGTTCTTC. Encoded protein: CAIPPGDEQFF. The V and J genes are TRBV10-3 and TRBJ2-1; a weak D match, TRBD1 (6 bases). CDR1 is ENHRY, CDR2 SYGVKD, per germline. This CDR3 has 11 residues. V shed 8 bases and J shed 8 bases, with 10 bases lying between them.

This clonotype was counted only a few times. The genes are TRBV7-9 and TRBJ2-7, with TRBD2 as a possible D gene (5 bases). V lost 7 bases to trimming and J lost 6 bases, with 16 bases between them. Germline V lookup: CDR1 SEHNR, CDR2 FQNEAQ (reference sequence). The CDR3 totals 13 residues. Here the CDR3 DNA reads TGTGCCAGCAAACCCGACGGAGGTGGCGAGCAGTACTTC. Translation gives CASKPDGGGEQYF. The whole variable domain, filled in from reference TRBV7-9 and TRBJ2-7, reads DTGVSQNPRHKITKRGQNVTFRCDPISEHNRLYWYRQTLGQGPEFLTYFQNEAQLEKSRLLSDRFSAERPKGSFSTLEIQRTEQGDSAMYLCASKPDGGGEQYFGPGTRLTVT.

This sequence joins TRBV12-3 or TRBV12-4 and TRBJ1-5; D perhaps matches TRBD1 (6 bases). Trimming shortened V by 3 bases and J by 0 bases, and 15 bases separated the two germline ends. This CDR3 has 17 amino acids. In DNA form, the CDR3 reads TGTGCCAGCAGTTTCGGGCAGGGGATAGGTAGCAATCAGCCCCAGCATTTT. This gives the protein CASSFGQGIGSNQPQHF.